This section outlines one T cell receptor (beta chain) sequence together with its context. What it binds is unknown. At deep level, the assay was performed. Per the original data handling: ImmunoSEQ output held junction-only sequences without quality scores, so filtering differed. Produced via immunoSEQ multiplex PCR; TCRdb's table is partial and in-frame only. V and J calls and clone size follow that table, whereas D and trimming were derived from the DNA. The sample includes around 180,000 clones, roughly 93% of them seen just once. Trimming shortened V by 2 bases and J by 0 bases, and 11 bases separated the two germline ends. This CDR3 comprises 15 residues. Per germline, CDR1 MDHEN and CDR2 SYDVKM. The data originate from a study of shared clonotypes between healthy human individuals. Whole-study results and caveats: Clonotype sharing among the donors was expected to vary with sequencing depth. Apart from blood, nothing was sampled; tissue repertoires likely differ.

The clonotype was recovered from a woman aged 25-40 years in good health. The sample was naive CD4+ T cells sorted from blood. As to subset: CD45RA+ positively selected. The rearrangement links TRBV28 to TRBJ2-7, with D unclear. DNA of the CDR3: TGTGCCAGCAGTTTAGACCCGATAAACTCCTACGAGCAGTACTTC. Its translation: CASSLDPINSYEQYF.